A single sample is the source of the 7 T cell receptor beta chains below, sequenced in a study of T cells expressing NK-cell markers. TCRdb re-called the 5' RACE reads, yielding one record per CDR3 amino acid sequence without DNA. Its clone listing holds roughly 420,000 distinct CDR3 sequences. The sequencing sample was made of blood T cells: a sorted CD56 or NKG2C T cell subset, CD4+ or CD8+ T cells, or bulk PBMC T cells (not recorded which). Every receptor here comes from a woman aged 18 to 75 in good health.

The chain uses TRBV7-6 and TRBJ2-2; TCRdb gives TRBD2 as the D gene, but with no DNA this cannot be confirmed. The CDR3 is made up of 18 amino acids. Germline CDR1 SGHVS, CDR2 FNYEAQ. The CDR3 region is CASSALAGGSSNTGELFF. Based on the CDR3 plus reference TRBV7-6 and TRBJ2-2, the full variable domain is GAGVSQSPRYKVTKRGQDVALRCDPISGHVSLYWYRQALGQGPEFLTYFNYEAQQDKSGLPNDRFSAERPEGSISTLTIQRTEQRDSAMYRCASSALAGGSSNTGELFFGEGSRLTVL.

This chain connects TRBV4-3 to TRBJ2-5. The CDR3 runs 14 residues. The germline CDR1 and CDR2 sequences are LGHNA and YSLEER. The CDR3 is CASSQMFVGETQYF.

The J gene is TRBJ1-2, the V gene TRBV4-3; lacking DNA, the TRBD1 call made by TCRdb goes unchecked. The CDR3 totals 16 residues. The germline gives CDR1 LGHNA, CDR2 YSLEER. CDR3 protein: CASSRQDGPGGGGYTF.

The CDR3 protein is CASSTVQGFSPLHF. The gene calls are TRBV12-3 or TRBV12-4 and TRBJ1-6; TCRdb designates TRBD1, a call that cannot be tested without DNA. This CDR3 contains 14 residues.

This rearrangement joins TRBV12-3 or TRBV12-4 to TRBJ2-2; TCRdb names TRBD1, which stays unverified in the absence of DNA. The CDR3 is 15 amino acids. The CDR3 spells CASSISGGVSGELFF.

This chain joins TRBV6-6 and TRBJ2-1; with no DNA, the TCRdb D assignment of TRBD2 cannot be verified. CDR3 length equals 13 residues. Germline V gives CDR1 MNHNY, CDR2 SVGAGI (reference sequence). The chain's CDR3 is CASRRGGGNEQFF.

The rearrangement uses TRBV5-5 and TRBJ2-7; TCRdb selects TRBD2, and the lack of DNA leaves this call unchecked. Germline values: CDR1 SGHKS, CDR2 YYEKEE (reference sequence). The CDR3 sequence is 15 residues long. CDR3 protein: CASSLASGSGYEQYF.